This T cell receptor (beta chain) derives from a study of blood T cell repertoires in COVID-19. Study-wide context: Acute-phase and convalescent COVID-19 samples originated in the United States, Italy and Spain. Sample material is recorded as cDNA or gDNA derived from T cells, B-cell-depleted T cells, or PBMCs.

Original processing notes: Estimation of nucleated cell counts relied on the amplification of reference gene primers. Measured with immunoSEQ multiplex PCR; TCRdb has only the in-frame clones, and not every one. V and J calls and clone size come straight from that table; D and trimming were deduced from the DNA. The table has approximately 250,000 clones, 70% to 90% seen once; the top ten hold 3.5% to 5.5%. Trimming stripped 2 bases from V and 6 bases from J, with 9 bases between. Germline CDR1 and CDR2: SGHKS and YYEKEE (reference sequence). The CDR3 is 12 amino acids. The specimen sequenced was peripheral blood. V and J are TRBV5-5 and TRBJ2-7; TRBD1 is a possible D gene (6 bases). The TCR comes from a man aged 55 to 70 who had recovered from COVID-19. CDR3 region: CASSFDRSEQYF. CDR3 nucleotides: TGTGCCAGCAGCTTTGACAGGAGCGAGCAGTACTTC. Variable domain in full (rest from reference TRBV5-5 and TRBJ2-7): DAGVTQSPTHLIKTRGQQVTLRCSPISGHKSVSWYQQVLGQGPQFIFQYYEKEERGRGNFPDRFSARQFPNYSSELNVNALLLGDSALYLCASSFDRSEQYFGPGTRLTVT.